This section outlines one T cell receptor (beta chain) sequence together with its context. Its antigen is unidentified. This record comes from a study of OX40 agonist ivuxolimab in advanced cancers. Study background: The dose-escalation cohort was around 83% male, with a mean age of 60 years, ranging about 20 to 85. Participants could have had prior anti-PD-1, anti-PD-L1 or anti-CTLA-4 therapy, and roughly 39% had some. Findings and caveats of the study: It was not determined which antigens were specifically recognized by the peripheral T cells that had undergone clonal expansion. More expanded clones were seen, on average, in CD8+ T cells than in CD4+.

Using immunoSEQ multiplex PCR, the repertoire was profiled, and TCRdb retains in-frame clones only, with some absent. Among roughly 12,000 clones, just under 90% were seen once, and the ten largest hold about half. Germline lookup yields CDR1 MDHEN and CDR2 SYDVKM. V lost 6 bases to trimming and J lost 4 bases; unmatched junction nucleotides: 4. The CDR3 runs 14 residues. The sequence was obtained from an adult with an advanced solid tumor such as melanoma, head and neck, liver or kidney cancer. Sequenced here: CD4+ or CD8+ T cells sorted from blood, sampled in a trial of the OX40 agonist ivuxolimab. The rearrangement uses TRBV28 and TRBJ2-5, with 11 positions matching TRBD1. This chain's CDR3 is CASSRDRGGETQYF. CDR3 coding DNA: TGTGCCAGCAGCCGGGACAGGGGGGGAGAGACCCAGTACTTC.